Here is one T cell receptor (beta chain) with its context. Its cognate antigen is unknown. Germline loops: CDR1 GTSNPN, CDR2 SVGIG (reference sequence). This CDR3 contains 17 residues. Trimming pared 6 bases from V and 0 bases from J, leaving 22 bases between. The record originates from a study of cytomegalovirus exposure and HLA in healthy donors. Sequencing used immunoSEQ multiplex PCR; TCRdb keeps in-frame clones, though not all of them. Of more than 20,000 clones in the sample, 97% were seen once. Study-wide points: The majority of TCR sequences were rare, yet some public TCRs appeared in many donors. Subsequent analysis showed first-cohort TCR clusters tending to co-occur in 120 validation repertoires.

The TCR was taken from a man aged 25 to 45 in good health and CMV-seropositive. The sample comprised PBMCs. The chain has TRBV30 and TRBJ2-3; possible D gene TRBD1, 7 bases. CDR3 amino acids: CACMTGRRVMSTDTQYF. Written as DNA, the CDR3 is TGTGCCTGTATGACAGGGAGGCGGGTAATGAGCACAGATACGCAGTATTTT.